Only a few counts were recorded for the clone carrying this TCR beta chain. These data originate in a study of blood T cell repertoires in COVID-19. Produced via immunoSEQ multiplex PCR; TCRdb's table is partial and in-frame only. This sample has approximately 200,000 clones, with approximately 83% found just once. The CDR3 sequence is 16 residues long. Unmatched junction bases numbered 3, after V lost 1 base and J lost 2 bases. Germline assignment: CDR1 LGHNA and CDR2 YSLEER. Sample: PBMCs or T cells enriched from blood (not recorded which). The sequence came from a woman aged 40 to 55 with acute COVID-19. The V gene is TRBV4-3, the J gene TRBJ1-3, with 9 bases matching TRBD1. CDR3 sequence: CASSQGTGVPGNTIYF. DNA for the CDR3: TGCGCCAGCAGCCAAGGGACAGGGGTGCCTGGAAACACCATATATTTT.